This TCR beta chain emerged from a study of T-cell memory formation after mild COVID-19. From the 5' RACE reads, TCRdb called clonotypes with MiXCR, one entry per CDR3 protein. The sample has about 600,000 distinct CDR3 sequences, less than 25% seen once; the top ten hold roughly 8.3%. The study's findings and limits: Contracting clones from day 15 to 85 showed balanced CD4/CD8; later expanders favored CD4+. Some clones that responded were present in memory (sampled pre-infection), which suggests cross-reactive memory joined.

CDR3 length equals 15 residues. The V and J ends lost 3 bases and 8 bases, in that order; junction bases with no gene match: 11. The germline V gene has CDR1 SGDLS and CDR2 YYNGEE. About this clonotype: Its antigen remains unidentified.

The TCR was taken from an adult woman who had mild COVID-19 (a few samples of this study predate the infection). Cell type and time point are not known. Sequencing was performed on PBMCs or a T cell subset sorted from them (not recorded which). The chain has TRBV9 and TRBJ2-1, with TRBD1 identical over 7 bases. The CDR3 is CASSAGGFRGHEQFF. The CDR3 nucleotides are TGTGCCAGCAGCGCCGGAGGTTTTAGGGGGCATGAGCAGTTCTTC.